This T cell receptor (beta chain) was obtained from a study of vaccination effects on CD4 cells after COVID-19. Notes on this clone: The antigen remains undetermined.

Germline CDR1 and CDR2: SGHNT and YYREEE (reference sequence). The J segment lost 6 bases and the V segment lost 4 bases, leaving 8 bases of the junction unmatched. The CDR3 totals 15 residues. The table came from immunoSEQ multiplex PCR; TCRdb's copy has only in-frame clones and leaves some out. The sample has tens of thousands of clones; 65% to 75% are singletons. Following 10 days of culture, CD4+ T cells were isolated. By PCR, the person was confirmed to have had SARS-CoV-2 infection between March and December 2020. The chain uses TRBV5-4 and TRBJ2-7, with 12 bases that match TRBD2. This receptor was taken from a human donor who had a prior SARS-CoV-2 infection. This sample comprised CD4+ T cells from PBMCs cultured without peptide, obtained before COVID-19 vaccination. CDR3 sequence: CASSLAGGQRTEQYF. CDR3 DNA sequence: TGTGCCAGCAGCCTAGCGGGGGGGCAAAGGACCGAGCAGTACTTC.